Described below is a single TCR beta chain sequence and its context. This sample is part of a study of blood T cell repertoires in COVID-19. Study details: The analysed material was cDNA or gDNA that came from T cells, B-cell-depleted T cells, or PBMCs.

This CDR3 region has 13 residues. The germline V gene has CDR1 SGHRS and CDR2 YFSETQ. V dropped 1 base and J dropped 5 bases, with 8 bases sitting between them. Individuals aged roughly 18 to 95 years were recruited from 24 US areas. Two consecutive negative NP/OP PCR tests, clearance, or resolved symptoms defined Cohort 3 recovery. Under the authors' procedure: Amplified reference gene primers provided the basis for estimating nucleated cell counts. Profiling relied on immunoSEQ multiplex PCR, and the TCRdb table lists in-frame clones only, not all of them. The V and J calls and clone size are taken from that table; D and trimming were inferred from the DNA. The sample gives about 150,000 clones, around 87% of which show up once; 5% to 8.5% is in the top ten.

The sequence was obtained from a woman between 50 and 59 years old who had recovered from COVID-19. The genes are TRBV5-1 and TRBJ2-3; D uncertain. Specimen: PBMCs or T cells enriched from blood (not recorded which). CDR3 sequence reads: CASSLRSVDTQYF. CDR3 DNA: TGCGCCAGCAGCTTGAGAAGCGTAGATACGCAGTATTTT.